The source of this TCR beta chain is a study of technical replicates of blood from a few donors. The V and J ends lost 5 bases and 4 bases, in that order; junction bases with no gene match: 2. Germline lookup yields CDR1 MRHNA and CDR2 SNTAGT. The CDR3 is made up of 13 amino acids. The repertoire was sequenced with immunoSEQ multiplex PCR; TCRdb's copy has only in-frame clones and lacks some. This repertoire shows approximately 79,000 clones, 85% to 95% found once; its top ten account for roughly 0.36%. The chain uses TRBV6-4 and TRBJ2-7, with TRBD1 matching over 10 bases. The origin of this receptor is a human donor in good health. The specimen sequenced was T cells isolated from PBMCs. The CDR3 bases are TGTGCCAGCAGTCGGGACAGGGGTTACGAGCAGTACTTC. As protein: CASSRDRGYEQYF.